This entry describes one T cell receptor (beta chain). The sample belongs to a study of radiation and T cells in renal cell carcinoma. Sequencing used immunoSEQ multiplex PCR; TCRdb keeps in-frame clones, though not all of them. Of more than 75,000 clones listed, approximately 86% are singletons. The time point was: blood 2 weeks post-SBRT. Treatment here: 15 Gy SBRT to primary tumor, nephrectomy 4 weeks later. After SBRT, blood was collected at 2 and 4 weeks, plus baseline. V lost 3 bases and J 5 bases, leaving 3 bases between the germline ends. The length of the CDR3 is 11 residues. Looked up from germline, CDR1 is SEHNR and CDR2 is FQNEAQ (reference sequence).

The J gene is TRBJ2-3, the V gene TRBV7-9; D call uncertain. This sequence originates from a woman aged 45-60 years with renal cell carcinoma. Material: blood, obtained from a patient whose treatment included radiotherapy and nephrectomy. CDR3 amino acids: CASSLRDTQYF. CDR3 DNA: TGTGCCAGCAGCTTGAGAGATACGCAGTATTTT.